Below are 26 T cell receptor beta chains sequenced from a single sample in a study of blood T cell repertoires in COVID-19 (dated by TCRdb to the early 2020s). Libraries were constructed by the immunoSEQ multiplex PCR assay. TCRdb mirrors the immuneACCESS table, restricted to in-frame sequences. Some clones are absent from its copies; in checked studies, under half trace to an unresolved V gene, and the reason for the others is unknown. This sample is represented by about 100,000 clones; 70% to 80% of them were singletons. The ten biggest clones cover 31% of the sample. Input material: peripheral blood. The origin of the receptors is a man between 65 and 85 years old with active or convalescent COVID-19.

V and J are TRBV7-8 and TRBJ1-4; 9 positions agree with TRBD1. This CDR3 region has 20 residues. Trimming cost V 5 bases and J 0 bases; bases outside gene matches: 16. In germline, CDR1 is SGHVS, CDR2 FQNEAQ. The DNA of the CDR3 is TGTGCCAGCAGCGCCACTCGGCCGGGACAGGGCAATGCAACTAATGAAAAACTGTTTTTT. Translating it yields CASSATRPGQGNATNEKLFF.

Here the CDR3 DNA reads TGTGCCAGCAGCCGGGGGTACAATGAGCAGTTCTTC. Protein: CASSRGYNEQFF. V gene TRBV6-5 combines with J gene TRBJ2-1; D perhaps matches TRBD2 (6 bases). Deletions cut 6 bases from V and 4 bases from J, with 7 bases between. The CDR3 length is 12 residues. Germline V gives CDR1 MNHEY, CDR2 SVGAGI.

The CDR3 bases are TGCAGTGCTAGTCCCAGGGCCGGAGCTAATGAAAAACTGTTTTTT. Encoded protein: CSASPRAGANEKLFF. The chain couples TRBV20-1 to TRBJ1-4; TRBD1 might be the D (5 bases). The CDR3 runs 15 residues. V was cut by 3 bases and J by 3 bases, with 14 bases left in between. In germline, CDR1 is DFQATT, CDR2 SNEGSKA (reference sequence).

CDR3 sequence: CASKKGQNNEQFF. The CDR3 DNA sequence: TGTGCCAGTAAAAAGGGGCAAAACAATGAGCAGTTCTTC. V and J are TRBV19 and TRBJ2-1; D possibly corresponds to TRBD1 (5 bases). Germline V lookup: CDR1 LNHDA, CDR2 SQIVND (reference sequence). Trimming took 7 bases from V and 5 from J, leaving 12 bases between them. The CDR3 is 13 residues long.

The genes are TRBV19 and TRBJ2-5; 9 nucleotides line up with TRBD2. After removal of 5 bases from V and 4 bases from J, the junction contained 5 bases not matched to a gene. The germline CDR1 and CDR2 sequences are LNHDA and SQIVND (reference sequence). The CDR3 spans 14 residues. The CDR3: CASSDSGGSETQYF. The CDR3 region has the DNA TGTGCCAGTAGTGATAGCGGGGGATCAGAGACCCAGTACTTC.

The chain uses TRBV5-5 and TRBJ1-5, with 10 nucleotides matching TRBD1. The germline V gene has CDR1 SGHKS and CDR2 YYEKEE (reference sequence). V lost 0 bases to trimming and J lost 5 bases; unmatched junction nucleotides: 2. This CDR3 is 15 amino acids long. The CDR3 coding sequence is TGTGCCAGCAGCTTGGCCGGGACAGGGGATCAGCCCCAGCATTTT. It codes for CASSLAGTGDQPQHF.

This rearrangement joins TRBV7-8 to TRBJ2-4, with 12 bases fitting TRBD2. Germline V gene sequence: CDR1 SGHVS, CDR2 FQNEAQ. The CDR3 is made up of 16 amino acids. V was pared by 0 bases and J by 7 bases, with 4 bases of the junction left unmatched. As DNA, the CDR3 is TGTGCCAGCAGCTTAGCAGGGCTAGCGGGGGGGAACATTCAGTACTTC. Translating it yields CASSLAGLAGGNIQYF.

The CDR3 here is CASSFIGRDADTQYF. DNA of the CDR3: TGTGCCAGCAGCTTTATCGGCAGGGATGCAGATACGCAGTATTTT. V is TRBV7-2 and J is TRBJ2-3; D may be TRBD1 (5 bases). The V and J ends lost 3 bases and 4 bases respectively, with 14 bases between them. This CDR3 spans 15 amino acids. The germline CDR1 and CDR2 sequences are SGHTA and FQGNSA.

This sequence joins TRBV6-6 and TRBJ2-5, with D possibly matching TRBD1 (6 bases). With 2 bases removed from V and 5 bases from J, the gap between germline ends came to 9 bases. The V gene's germline CDR1 is MNHNY and CDR2 SVGAGI (reference sequence). This CDR3 is built from 13 residues. CDR3 nucleotide sequence: TGTGCCAGCAGTTACGGGGGCCCCGAGACCCAGTACTTC. Its translation: CASSYGGPETQYF.

This sequence joins TRBV6-6 and TRBJ1-1; weak D call: TRBD1 (5 bases). Germline loops: CDR1 MNHNY, CDR2 SVGAGI (reference sequence). This CDR3 has 12 amino acids. Trimming pared 5 bases from V and 3 bases from J, leaving 7 bases between. In DNA form, the CDR3 reads TGTGCCAGCAGTCCCAGGGACACTGAAGCTTTCTTT. Translation: CASSPRDTEAFF.

The rearrangement uses TRBV6-1 and TRBJ1-3; D not certain. Germline CDR1 MNHNS, CDR2 SASEGT. The germline V and J ends were trimmed by 3 bases and 0 bases, with 9 bases remaining between them. The CDR3 extends over 15 amino acids. Here the CDR3 reads CASSDNRNSGNTIYF. CDR3 nucleotides: TGTGCCAGCAGTGATAACAGAAACTCTGGAAACACCATATATTTT.

The V and J genes are TRBV29-1 and TRBJ2-1, with unresolved D. The CDR3 is 11 residues long. V was shortened by 0 bases and J by 7 bases, with 4 bases between the two germline ends. In germline, CDR1 is SQVTM, CDR2 ANQGSEA. The CDR3 reads CSVEDLNEQFF. Written as DNA, the CDR3 is TGCAGCGTTGAAGATCTGAATGAGCAGTTCTTC.

The gene calls are TRBV9 and TRBJ2-3, with TRBD2 as a possible D gene (6 bases). V dropped 0 bases and J dropped 4 bases, with 12 bases sitting between them. The CDR3 sequence is 15 residues long. Per germline, CDR1 SGDLS and CDR2 YYNGEE. CDR3 in DNA: TGTGCCAGCAGCGTAGGGGGACTTCGCCCAGATACGCAGTATTTT. It translates to CASSVGGLRPDTQYF.

This chain joins TRBV7-9 and TRBJ2-7; 9 bases are shared with TRBD2. The CDR3 totals 16 residues. Germline lookup yields CDR1 SEHNR and CDR2 FQNEAQ (reference sequence). Trimming removed 6 bases from V and 8 bases from J; junction bases left unmatched: 17. The CDR3 region is CASSPLERGALDKQYF. The DNA of the CDR3 is TGTGCCAGCAGTCCGTTGGAGCGGGGGGCTCTCGATAAGCAGTACTTC.

This chain links TRBV5-8 with TRBJ1-1; 7 bases are shared with TRBD1. V lost 3 bases to trimming and J lost 1 base; unmatched junction nucleotides: 3. The CDR3 consists of 14 residues. Germline V lookup: CDR1 SGHTS, CDR2 YDEGEE. CDR3 nucleotide sequence: TGTGCCAGCAGCTCAGGGGGTGAGAACACTGAAGCTTTCTTT. Protein sequence: CASSSGGENTEAFF.

This chain links TRBV7-9 with TRBJ1-4, with D perhaps TRBD1 (5 bases). Per the germline V gene, CDR1 is SEHNR and CDR2 is FQNEAQ (reference sequence). Deletions cut 2 bases from V and 8 bases from J, with 15 bases between. The CDR3 consists of 15 residues. The CDR3 loop is CASSLRIGAGEKLFF. CDR3 sequence (DNA): TGTGCCAGCAGCTTACGTATAGGGGCAGGAGAAAAACTGTTTTTT.

This clone was counted at least ten times. The V call is TRBV5-1, the J call TRBJ1-6; 9 nucleotides agree with TRBD1. Trimming removed 4 bases from V and 7 bases from J; junction bases left unmatched: 3. The length of the CDR3 is 14 residues. Per the germline V gene, CDR1 is SGHRS and CDR2 is YFSETQ. CDR3 amino acids: CASSAGTGNSPLHF. For the CDR3, the DNA is TGCGCCAGCAGCGCAGGGACAGGGAATTCACCCCTCCACTTT.

The chain recombines TRBV11-2 with TRBJ2-7, with D tentatively TRBD1 (6 bases). Germline loops: CDR1 SGHAT, CDR2 FQNNGV. This CDR3 has 14 residues. The V end was cut by 4 bases, the J end by 3 bases, with 13 bases between. The CDR3 sequence: CASSSGQHDYEQYF. As DNA, the CDR3 is TGTGCCAGCAGCTCCGGACAGCATGACTACGAGCAGTACTTC.

In DNA form, the CDR3 reads TGTGCCAGTAGTATAGTCCGGGACAGGAATTCACCCCTCCACTTT. It specifies CASSIVRDRNSPLHF. The J gene is TRBJ1-6, the V gene TRBV19, with 8 bases aligning to TRBD1. The CDR3 is 15 residues long. Germline trimming cut 1 base from V and 7 bases from J; bases unmatched to any gene: 3. CDR1 and CDR2 from the germline V gene are LNHDA and SQIVND (reference sequence). Combining the CDR3 with reference TRBV19 and TRBJ1-6 gives the whole variable domain DGGITQSPKYLFRKEGQNVTLSCEQNLNHDAMYWYRQDPGQGLRLIYYSQIVNDFQKGDIAEGYSVSREKKESFPLTVTSAQKNPTAFYLCASSIVRDRNSPLHFGNGTRLTVT.

The V gene is TRBV11-2, the J gene TRBJ2-5, with 10 bases that match TRBD1. The germline gives CDR1 SGHAT, CDR2 FQNNGV. The length of the CDR3 is 14 residues. Germline trimming cut 5 bases from V and 4 bases from J; bases unmatched to any gene: 4. The CDR3 protein is CASSPRTGGETQYF. CDR3 nucleotides: TGTGCCAGCAGCCCGAGGACAGGGGGAGAGACCCAGTACTTC.

The chain employs TRBV21-1 and TRBJ2-2; the table's D call, TRBD2, has no DNA check behind it. TRBV21-1 is annotated as a pseudogene. The CDR3 extends over 13 amino acids. In DNA, the CDR3 is TGTGCCAGCAATAGTGTTAGTACCGGGGAGCTGTTTTTT. Protein product: CASNSVSTGELFF.

V gene TRBV10-2 combines with J gene TRBJ2-3; D is unclear. CDR1 is WSHSY, CDR2 SAAADI, per germline. Trimming left V 9 bases short and J 6 bases short, with 7 bases between. The CDR3 contains 10 residues. The CDR3 loop is CASSGDTQYF. The CDR3 DNA reads TGCGCCAGTTCCGGGGATACGCAGTATTTT.

This chain links TRBV7-2 with TRBJ2-3; 14 bases align to TRBD2. The germline V gene has CDR1 SGHTA and CDR2 FQGNSA. J lost 5 bases, V lost 3 bases, and 7 bases had no gene match. The CDR3 is 17 residues long. CDR3 DNA: TGTGCCAGCAGCTTGAGGGGTGGACTAGCGGGGGGAGATACGCAGTATTTT. It codes for CASSLRGGLAGGDTQYF.

Regarding this clone: The junction and the germline gene differ at one end; a read error may be behind it. The rearrangement joins TRBV7-2 to TRBJ1-3; D is undetermined. This CDR3 has 14 amino acids. Germline V gives CDR1 SGHTA, CDR2 FQGNSA. The CDR3 sequence is CASSLHSSRNTIYF. The CDR3 bases are TGTGCCAGCAGCTTACACAGCTCTAGAAACACCATATATTTT.

V usage is TRBV4-3 and J usage is TRBJ2-3; 8 bases fit TRBD2. Germline lookup yields CDR1 LGHNA and CDR2 YSLEER. Trimming at V came to 1 base and at J to 5 bases, leaving 11 bases not matched to a gene. CDR3 length equals 17 residues. The CDR3 region is CASSQAAGGGIRDTQYF. The CDR3 DNA reads as TGCGCCAGCAGCCAAGCGGCTGGCGGGGGGATCAGAGATACGCAGTATTTT.

In this sample, this clone turned up a few times. The genes are TRBV6-5 and TRBJ1-5; D possibly corresponds to TRBD1 (6 bases). Deletions cut 6 bases from V and 3 bases from J, with 9 bases between. The germline V gene has CDR1 MNHEY and CDR2 SVGAGI. CDR3 size: 13 residues. The CDR3 bases are TGTGCCAGCAGCTGGGACATCAATCAGCCCCAGCATTTT. It specifies CASSWDINQPQHF.